This T cell receptor beta chain emerged from a study of T-cell memory formation after mild COVID-19. MiXCR, run by TCRdb on the 5' RACE reads, gives a single entry per CDR3 protein. This table has more than 300,000 distinct CDR3 sequences, 20% appearing once. This CDR3 comprises 12 residues. Trimming took 5 bases from V and 8 from J; bases not matched to a gene: 5. Germline V lookup: CDR1 SQVTM, CDR2 ANQGSEA. There are a few counts of this clonotype. Sequencing was performed on PBMCs or a T cell subset sorted from them (not recorded which). The sequence was obtained from a man aged 18 to 29 who had mild COVID-19 (a few samples of this study predate the infection). Cell type and time point are not known. The chain employs TRBV29-1 and TRBJ1-4; 7 positions agree with TRBD1. DNA for the CDR3: TGCAGCGTTTCCGCAGGGGGAGAAAAACTGTTTTTT. Translating gives CSVSAGGEKLFF.